Each of the 18 T cell receptor beta chains below was sequenced from the same sample in a study of metastatic and nonmetastatic thyroid tumors. With MiXCR, TCRdb reprocessed the PCR reads. The data contain about 93,000 clones, roughly 13% of them singletons. The entire patient cohort was treatment-naive prior to thyroid surgery. The sequenced sample consisted of blood. These receptors were collected from a female donor with papillary thyroid cancer or a benign thyroid nodule (not recorded which). Some clones in this sample may be carry-over from other donors' samples.

This clone showed up many times. This rearrangement joins TRBV28 to TRBJ2-7; D might be TRBD2 (5 bases). CDR1 is MDHEN and CDR2 is SYDVKM in the germline V gene. The CDR3 sequence is 13 residues long. Trimming removed 2 bases at V and 8 bases at J, with 13 bases between. This CDR3 reads CASSLVRGNKQYF. In nucleotides, the CDR3 is TGTGCCAGCAGTTTAGTCCGGGGAAACAAGCAGTACTTC.

This clone was seen ten or more times. Other DNA sequences in this sample translate to the same CDR3. The J gene is TRBJ2-5, the V gene TRBV19, with D perhaps matching TRBD1 or TRBD2 (5 bases each). CDR3 size: 13 residues. In germline, CDR1 is LNHDA, CDR2 SQIVND (reference sequence). Trimming left V 6 bases short and J 2 bases short, with 10 bases between. Written as DNA, the CDR3 is TGTGCCAGTAGCCGGGACGGTCAAGAGACCCAGTACTTC. This translates into CASSRDGQETQYF.

This clone is judged medium-sized. The chain joins TRBV28 to TRBJ2-5; 8 nucleotides agree with TRBD1. J gave up 3 bases and V 1 base, and 4 bases lay outside the gene matches. CDR3 length: 15 residues. Germline V lookup: CDR1 MDHEN, CDR2 SYDVKM. CDR3: CASSLYTGGEETQYF. CDR3 bases: TGTGCCAGCAGTTTATATACAGGGGGAGAAGAGACCCAGTACTTC. Combining the CDR3 with reference TRBV28 and TRBJ2-5 gives the whole variable domain DVKVTQSSRYLVKRTGEKVFLECVQDMDHENMFWYRQDPGLGLRLIYFSYDVKMKEKGDIPEGYSVSREKKERFSLILESASTNQTSMYLCASSLYTGGEETQYFGPGTRLLVL.

This clone was observed at least ten times. This rearrangement joins TRBV5-1 to TRBJ2-7; D not certain. V was cut by 0 bases and J by 3 bases, with 13 bases left in between. The CDR3 runs to 15 residues. CDR1 is SGHRS and CDR2 is YFSETQ in the germline V gene. The CDR3 protein is CASSLVGSGHYEQYF. The CDR3 bases are TGCGCCAGCAGCTTGGTGGGATCCGGGCACTACGAGCAGTACTTC.

Many counts were recorded for this clone. This rearrangement joins TRBV7-9 to TRBJ1-4; TRBD1 is a possible D gene (6 bases). CDR1 SEHNR and CDR2 FQNEAQ come from the germline V gene (reference sequence). The CDR3 spans 15 residues. V was cut by 4 bases and J by 8 bases, with 17 bases left in between. The CDR3 region has the DNA TGTGCCAGCAGCTCAGATGGGGGCTTTATAGAAAAACTGTTTTTT. It yields the protein CASSSDGGFIEKLFF.

The chain combines TRBV11-2 with TRBJ1-1; 11 nucleotides agree with TRBD1. Unmatched junction bases numbered 8, after V lost 5 bases and J lost 3 bases. The germline V gene encodes CDR1 SGHAT and CDR2 FQNNGV. The CDR3 is 16 amino acids. The CDR3 loop is CASSQWTGGAYTEAFF. CDR3 DNA sequence: TGTGCCAGCAGCCAATGGACAGGGGGCGCTTACACTGAAGCTTTCTTT.

This clone was found many times. One junction end does not reproduce the germline sequence, and a read error may be involved. The same CDR3 also results from other DNA sequences found in this sample. This sequence joins TRBV12-3 or TRBV12-4 and TRBJ1-6; D unresolved. This CDR3 region has 14 residues. For the CDR3, the DNA is TGTGCCAGCAGTTTAATAGGACCTAATTCACCTCTCCACTTT. It encodes CASSLIGPNSPLHF.

As concerns this clone: A read error may be the cause here, since a much bigger clone is one base away. The chain combines TRBV6-2 or TRBV6-3 with TRBJ2-5, with TRBD1 matching 8 bases. CDR1 is MNHEY and CDR2 is SVGEGT in the germline V gene. This CDR3 is 15 amino acids long. V shed 1 base and J 5 bases; nucleotides not matched to a gene: 6. In DNA form, the CDR3 reads TGTGCCAGCAGTTACTGCCAGGGGGCCTGGGAGACCCAGTACTTC. This translates into CASSYCQGAWETQYF.

The sample holds a few counts of this clone. The chain links TRBV28 to TRBJ2-7; 10 bases are shared with TRBD1. CDR1 is MDHEN, CDR2 SYDVKM, per germline. This CDR3 spans 13 amino acids. The junction had 2 bases not matched to a gene; V was cut back by 9 bases and J by 0 bases. The CDR3 loop reads CASDRGPSYEQYF. The CDR3 DNA sequence: TGTGCCAGTGACAGGGGGCCCTCCTACGAGCAGTACTTC.

This clone was seen ten or more times. The J gene is TRBJ2-7, the V gene TRBV7-8, with 7 nucleotides matching TRBD1. Germline V CDR1 and CDR2: SGHVS, FQNEAQ. With 6 bases clipped from V and 5 bases from J, the junction kept 16 bases outside the gene matches. This CDR3 region has 16 residues. The CDR3 loop reads CASRKNRGTIGDEQYF. The CDR3 region has the DNA TGTGCCAGCAGAAAAAACAGGGGTACAATTGGGGACGAGCAGTACTTC.

The rearrangement links TRBV20-1 to TRBJ2-2, with TRBD2 matching 11 bases. CDR1 and CDR2 from the germline V gene are DFQATT and SNEGSKA (reference sequence). CDR3 length: 15 amino acids. Trimming took 3 bases from V and 2 from J; bases not matched to a gene: 2. CDR3 DNA: TGCAGTGCTAGGGGACTAGCGGATAACACCGGGGAGCTGTTTTTT. Amino acid sequence: CSARGLADNTGELFF.

This clone has at least ten counts. CDR3 bases: TGTGCCAGTAGTACAGGGAATAGCAATCAGCCCCAGCATTTT. Encoded protein: CASSTGNSNQPQHF. This chain joins TRBV19 and TRBJ1-5; D possibly corresponds to TRBD1 (5 bases). Germline V gives CDR1 LNHDA, CDR2 SQIVND (reference sequence). The ends were cut back, 4 bases at V and 0 bases at J, with 7 bases in the middle. This CDR3 is 14 amino acids long.

This clone was detected many times. This sequence joins TRBV4-3 and TRBJ2-7; 7 bases align to TRBD1. Looked up from germline, CDR1 is LGHNA and CDR2 is YSLEER. The CDR3 is made up of 13 amino acids. Unmatched junction bases numbered 5, after V lost 6 bases and J lost 3 bases. The CDR3 bases are TGCGCCAGCAGTTGGGACAGATTCTACGAGCAGTACTTC. Residues: CASSWDRFYEQYF.

This clone was detected many times. The V call is TRBV11-2, the J call TRBJ2-1; perhaps TRBD2 as D (6 bases). The CDR3 is 17 amino acids. Looked up from germline, CDR1 is SGHAT and CDR2 is FQNNGV. Trimming cost V 2 bases and J 4 bases, with 18 bases left between them. The CDR3 reads CASSLPTFAGRYNEQFF. CDR3 DNA sequence: TGTGCCAGCAGCTTACCCACCTTCGCGGGAAGATACAATGAGCAGTTCTTC.

This clone was seen at least ten times. This chain connects TRBV24-1 to TRBJ2-1, with D possibly matching TRBD2 (7 bases). V was trimmed by 3 bases and J by 4 bases, leaving 18 bases between them. The germline gives CDR1 KGHDR, CDR2 SFDVKD. This CDR3 region has 17 residues. The CDR3 DNA reads TGTGCCACCAGTGATCCCCTGGGGGGGGGCGCTTACAATGAGCAGTTCTTC. Translating it yields CATSDPLGGGAYNEQFF.

Concerning this clone itself: Relative to the germline gene, one junction end is altered; a read error may explain this. This chain connects TRBV7-7 to TRBJ2-5, with TRBD2 matching 13 bases. Germline loops: CDR1 SSHAT, CDR2 FNYEAQ (reference sequence). The CDR3 has 17 amino acids. The CDR3: CASSSGTSGILGRTQYF. CDR3 in DNA: TGTGCTAGCAGCTCCGGGACTAGCGGGATCTTGGGGCGCACCCAGTACTTC.

In its sample, this clone was seen many times. A much larger clone differs from this one at a single base, so this may be a read error. The genes are TRBV4-3 and TRBJ2-1, with D maybe TRBD2 (6 bases). Trimming shortened V by 4 bases and J by 8 bases, and 18 bases separated the two germline ends. This CDR3 comprises 15 residues. Germline V CDR1 and CDR2: LGHNA, YSLEER. Written as DNA, the CDR3 is TGCGCCAGCAGCCGCCAGCGGGTCGTGCTACATGAGCAGTTCTTC. This encodes CASSRQRVVLHEQFF.

This clone was detected a few times. The genes are TRBV6-1 and TRBJ1-1; D gene unclear. This CDR3 region has 14 residues. Germline V CDR1 and CDR2: MNHNS, SASEGT. Trimming cost V 7 bases and J 4 bases, with 16 bases left between them. The CDR3: CASTCIGFGTEAFF. CDR3 coding DNA: TGTGCCAGCACGTGCATTGGATTTGGCACTGAAGCTTTCTTT.